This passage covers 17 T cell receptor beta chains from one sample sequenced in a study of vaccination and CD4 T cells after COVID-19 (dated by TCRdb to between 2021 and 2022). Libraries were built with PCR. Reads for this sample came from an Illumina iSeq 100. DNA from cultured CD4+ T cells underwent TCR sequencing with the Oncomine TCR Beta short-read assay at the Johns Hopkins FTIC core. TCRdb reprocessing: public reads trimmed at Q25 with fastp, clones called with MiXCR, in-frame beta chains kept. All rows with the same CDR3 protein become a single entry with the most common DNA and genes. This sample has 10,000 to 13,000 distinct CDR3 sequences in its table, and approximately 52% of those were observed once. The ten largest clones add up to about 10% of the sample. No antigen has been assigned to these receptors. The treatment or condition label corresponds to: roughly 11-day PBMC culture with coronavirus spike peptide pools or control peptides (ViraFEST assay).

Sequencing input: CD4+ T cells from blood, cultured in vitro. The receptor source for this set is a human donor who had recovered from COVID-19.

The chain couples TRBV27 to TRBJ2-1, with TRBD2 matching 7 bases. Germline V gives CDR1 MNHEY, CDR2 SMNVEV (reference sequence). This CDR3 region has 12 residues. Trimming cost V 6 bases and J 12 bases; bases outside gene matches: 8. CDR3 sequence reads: CASSHSREAQFF. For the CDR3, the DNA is TGTGCCAGCAGCCATTCCCGGGAGGCGCAGTTCTTC.

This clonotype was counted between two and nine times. CDR3 sequence reads: CAWSVIGSYSNQPQHF. In nucleotides, the CDR3 is TGTGCCTGGAGTGTAATCGGTTCGTATAGCAATCAGCCCCAGCATTTT. The V and J genes are TRBV30 and TRBJ1-5; unclear D gene. Trimming removed 0 bases at V and 0 bases at J, with 12 bases between. CDR1 GTSNPN and CDR2 SVGIG come from the germline V gene (reference sequence). The CDR3 runs 16 residues.

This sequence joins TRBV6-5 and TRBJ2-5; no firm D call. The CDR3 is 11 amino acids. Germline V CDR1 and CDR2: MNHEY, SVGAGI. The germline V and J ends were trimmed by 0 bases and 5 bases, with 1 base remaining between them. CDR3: CASSYSETQYF. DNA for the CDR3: TGTGCCAGCAGTTACTCGGAGACCCAGTACTTC.

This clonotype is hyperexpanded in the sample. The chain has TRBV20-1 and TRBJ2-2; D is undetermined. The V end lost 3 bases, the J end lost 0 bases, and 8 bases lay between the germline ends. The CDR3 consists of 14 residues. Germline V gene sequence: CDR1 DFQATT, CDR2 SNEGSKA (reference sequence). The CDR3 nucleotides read TGCAGTGCTAGCCCGGCTACGAACACCGGGGAGCTGTTTTTT. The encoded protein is CSASPATNTGELFF.

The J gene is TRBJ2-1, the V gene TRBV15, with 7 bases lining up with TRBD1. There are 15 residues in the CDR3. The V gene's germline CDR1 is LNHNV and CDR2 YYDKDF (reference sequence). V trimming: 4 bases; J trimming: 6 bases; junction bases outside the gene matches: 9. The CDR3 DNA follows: TGTGCCACCAGCACGATCCAGGGGGTCTTCAATGAGCAGTTCTTC. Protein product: CATSTIQGVFNEQFF. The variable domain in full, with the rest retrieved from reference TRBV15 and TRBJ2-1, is DAMVIQNPRYQVTQFGKPVTLSCSQTLNHNVMYWYQQKSSQAPKLLFHYYDKDFNNEADTPDNFQSRRPNTSFCFLDIRSPGLGDTAMYLCATSTIQGVFNEQFFGPGTRLTVL.

The CDR3 nucleotides are TGTGCCAGCAGTTTAGGACAGGGGTGGCGGGGCTACACCTTC. Translation: CASSLGQGWRGYTF. The chain couples TRBV28 to TRBJ1-2, with 9 bases that match TRBD1. The CDR3 extends over 14 amino acids. Unmatched junction bases numbered 6, after V lost 2 bases and J lost 8 bases. Germline V gene sequence: CDR1 MDHEN, CDR2 SYDVKM.

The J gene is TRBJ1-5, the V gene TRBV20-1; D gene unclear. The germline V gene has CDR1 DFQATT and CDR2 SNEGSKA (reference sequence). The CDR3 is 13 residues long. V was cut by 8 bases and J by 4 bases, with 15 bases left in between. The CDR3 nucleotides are TGCAGTACCCACCACGTTTGGAATCAGCCCCAGCATTTT. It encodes CSTHHVWNQPQHF.

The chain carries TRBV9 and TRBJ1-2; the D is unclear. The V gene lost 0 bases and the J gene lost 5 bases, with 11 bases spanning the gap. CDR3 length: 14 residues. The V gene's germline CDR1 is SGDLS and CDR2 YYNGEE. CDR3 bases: TGTGCCAGCAGCGTAGTAATGAGTCCGTATGGCTACACCTTC. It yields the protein CASSVVMSPYGYTF.

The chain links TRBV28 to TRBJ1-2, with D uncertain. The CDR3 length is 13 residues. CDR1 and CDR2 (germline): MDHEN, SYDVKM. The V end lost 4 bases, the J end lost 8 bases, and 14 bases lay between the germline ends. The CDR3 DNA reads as TGTGCCAGCAGTTCGGCAGACCCTATGGGCTACACCTTC. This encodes CASSSADPMGYTF.

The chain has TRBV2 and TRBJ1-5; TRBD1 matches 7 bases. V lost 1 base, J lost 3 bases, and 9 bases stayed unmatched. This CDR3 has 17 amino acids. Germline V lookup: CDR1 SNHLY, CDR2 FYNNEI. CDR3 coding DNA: TGTGCCAGCAGTGAAGGCGGGACAGCCACGTACAATCAGCCCCAGCATTTT. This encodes CASSEGGTATYNQPQHF.

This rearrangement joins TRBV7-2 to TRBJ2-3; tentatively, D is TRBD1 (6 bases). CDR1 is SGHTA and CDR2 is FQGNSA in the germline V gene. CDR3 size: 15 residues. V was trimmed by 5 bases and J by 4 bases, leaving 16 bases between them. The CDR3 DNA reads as TGTGCCAGCAGCCGCCAAACAGGGAATCCAGATACGCAGTATTTT. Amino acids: CASSRQTGNPDTQYF. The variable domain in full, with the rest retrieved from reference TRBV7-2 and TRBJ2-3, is GAGVSQSPSNKVTEKGKDVELRCDPISGHTALYWYRQSLGQGLEFLIYFQGNSAPDKSGLPSDRFSAERTGGSVSTLTIQRTQQEDSAVYLCASSRQTGNPDTQYFGPGTRLTVL.

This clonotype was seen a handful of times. In DNA, the CDR3 is TGCAGTGCTAGTAATAGCGGCTGGCAGTACTTC. It is translated as CSASNSGWQYF. The rearrangement joins TRBV20-1 to TRBJ2-4, with D perhaps matching TRBD2 (6 bases). Germline V gene data show CDR1 as DFQATT and CDR2 as SNEGSKA (reference sequence). This CDR3 is 11 amino acids long. The ends were cut back, 3 bases at V and 13 bases at J, with 13 bases in the middle.

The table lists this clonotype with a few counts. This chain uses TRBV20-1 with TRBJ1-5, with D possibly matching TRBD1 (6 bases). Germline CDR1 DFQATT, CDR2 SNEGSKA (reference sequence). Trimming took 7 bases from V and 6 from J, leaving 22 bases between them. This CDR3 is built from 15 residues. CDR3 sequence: CSVWGRGKGSQPQHF. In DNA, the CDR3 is TGCAGTGTATGGGGCAGGGGAAAGGGAAGTCAGCCCCAGCATTTT.

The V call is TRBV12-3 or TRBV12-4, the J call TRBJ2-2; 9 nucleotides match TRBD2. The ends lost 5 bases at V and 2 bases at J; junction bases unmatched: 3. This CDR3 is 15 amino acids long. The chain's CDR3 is CASSPGLANTGELFF. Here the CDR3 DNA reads TGTGCCAGCAGTCCGGGACTAGCAAACACCGGGGAGCTGTTTTTT.

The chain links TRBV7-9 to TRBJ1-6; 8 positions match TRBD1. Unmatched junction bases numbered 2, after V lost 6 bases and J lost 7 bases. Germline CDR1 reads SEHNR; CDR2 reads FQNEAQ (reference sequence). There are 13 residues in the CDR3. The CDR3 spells CASSGQGNSPLHF. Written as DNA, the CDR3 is TGTGCCAGCAGTGGACAGGGCAATTCACCCCTCCACTTT.

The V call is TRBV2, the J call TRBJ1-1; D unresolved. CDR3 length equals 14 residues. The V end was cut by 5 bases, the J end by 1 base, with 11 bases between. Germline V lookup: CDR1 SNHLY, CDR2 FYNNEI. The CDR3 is CASSSLQTNTEAFF. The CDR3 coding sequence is TGTGCCAGCAGTAGTCTCCAAACGAACACTGAAGCTTTCTTT.

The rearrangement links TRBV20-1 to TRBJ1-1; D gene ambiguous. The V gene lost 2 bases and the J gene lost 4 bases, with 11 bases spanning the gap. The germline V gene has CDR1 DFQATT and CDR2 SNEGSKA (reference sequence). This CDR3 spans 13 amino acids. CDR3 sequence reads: CSARKDEGTEAFF. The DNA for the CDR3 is TGCAGTGCTAGAAAGGATGAGGGCACTGAAGCTTTCTTT.